This TCR beta chain was sequenced for a study of T cell responses to AZD1222 COVID-19 vaccine. The study's findings and limits: Following two doses of AZD1222, Spike-specific TCR breadth and depth rose. Sampling captured repertoires only after the peak T cell response.

Trimming took 8 bases from V and 5 from J; bases not matched to a gene: 14. The germline V gene has CDR1 SGHTA and CDR2 FQGNSA. This CDR3 is built from 15 residues. The data were produced by immunoSEQ multiplex PCR, yet TCRdb's version contains in-frame clones alone and is incomplete. The sample carries approximately 110,000 clones, 70% to 90% recorded once. Worth noting for this clone: What it binds is unknown.

The material was peripheral blood, obtained 28 days after the second AZD1222 dose. This TCR was sampled from an adult who received the AZD1222 COVID-19 vaccine. The chain combines TRBV7-2 with TRBJ1-2; 7 nucleotides align to TRBD1. The CDR3 DNA is TGTGCCAGCCATTTAACCGGGACAGCAATTTATGGCTACACCTTC. It specifies CASHLTGTAIYGYTF.